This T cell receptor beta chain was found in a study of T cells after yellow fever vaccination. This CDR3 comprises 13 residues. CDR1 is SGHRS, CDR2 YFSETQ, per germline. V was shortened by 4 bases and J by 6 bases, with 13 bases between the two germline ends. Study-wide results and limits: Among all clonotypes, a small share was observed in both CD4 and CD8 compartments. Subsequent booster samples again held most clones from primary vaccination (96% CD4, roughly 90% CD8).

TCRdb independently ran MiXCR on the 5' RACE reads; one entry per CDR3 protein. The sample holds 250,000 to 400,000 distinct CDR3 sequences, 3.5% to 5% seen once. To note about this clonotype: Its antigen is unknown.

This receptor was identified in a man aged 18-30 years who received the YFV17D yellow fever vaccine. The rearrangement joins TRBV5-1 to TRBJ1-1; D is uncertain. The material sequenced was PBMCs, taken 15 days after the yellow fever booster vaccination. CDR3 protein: CASSPLGSSEAFF. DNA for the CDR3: TGCGCCAGCAGCCCTCTAGGTAGCTCTGAAGCTTTCTTT.